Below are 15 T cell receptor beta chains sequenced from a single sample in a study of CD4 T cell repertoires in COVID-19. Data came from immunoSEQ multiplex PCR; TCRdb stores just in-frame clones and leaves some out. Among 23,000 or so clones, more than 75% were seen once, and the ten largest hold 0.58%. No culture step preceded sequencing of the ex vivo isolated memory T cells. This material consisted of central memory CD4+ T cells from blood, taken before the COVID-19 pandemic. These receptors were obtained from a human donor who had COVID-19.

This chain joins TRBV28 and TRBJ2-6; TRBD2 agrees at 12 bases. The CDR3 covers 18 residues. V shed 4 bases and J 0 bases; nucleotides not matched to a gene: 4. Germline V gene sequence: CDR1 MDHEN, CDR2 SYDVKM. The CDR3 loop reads CASSSGLAGSSGANVLTF. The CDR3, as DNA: TGTGCCAGCAGTTCGGGACTAGCGGGCTCCTCTGGGGCCAACGTCCTGACTTTC.

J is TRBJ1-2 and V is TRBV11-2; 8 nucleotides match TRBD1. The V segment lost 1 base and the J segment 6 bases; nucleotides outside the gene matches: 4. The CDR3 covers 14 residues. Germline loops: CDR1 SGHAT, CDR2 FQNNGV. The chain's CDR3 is CASSLGQGINGYTF. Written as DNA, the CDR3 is TGTGCCAGCAGCTTAGGACAGGGGATAAATGGCTACACCTTC.

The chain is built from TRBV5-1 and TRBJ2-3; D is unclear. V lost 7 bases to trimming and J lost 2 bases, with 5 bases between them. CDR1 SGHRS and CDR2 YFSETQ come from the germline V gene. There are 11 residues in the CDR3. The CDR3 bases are TGCGCCAGCTATAACACAGATACGCAGTATTTT. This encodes CASYNTDTQYF.

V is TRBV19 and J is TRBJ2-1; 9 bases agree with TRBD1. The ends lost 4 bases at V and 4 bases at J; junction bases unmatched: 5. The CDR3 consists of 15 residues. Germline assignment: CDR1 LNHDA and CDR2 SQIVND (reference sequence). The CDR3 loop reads CASSRRDRAYNEQFF. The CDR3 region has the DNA TGTGCCAGTAGTAGACGGGACAGGGCATACAATGAGCAGTTCTTC.

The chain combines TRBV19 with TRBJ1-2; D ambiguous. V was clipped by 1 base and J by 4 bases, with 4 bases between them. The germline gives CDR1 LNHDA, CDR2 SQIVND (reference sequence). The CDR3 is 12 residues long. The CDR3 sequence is CASSIAPYGYTF. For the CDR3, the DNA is TGTGCCAGTAGTATAGCTCCCTATGGCTACACCTTC.

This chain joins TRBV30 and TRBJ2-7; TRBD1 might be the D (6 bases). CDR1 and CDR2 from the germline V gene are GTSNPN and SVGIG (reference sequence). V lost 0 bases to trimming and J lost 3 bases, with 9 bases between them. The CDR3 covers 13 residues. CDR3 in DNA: TGTGCCTGGAGTGTACAGGGCCGCTACGAGCAGTACTTC. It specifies CAWSVQGRYEQYF.

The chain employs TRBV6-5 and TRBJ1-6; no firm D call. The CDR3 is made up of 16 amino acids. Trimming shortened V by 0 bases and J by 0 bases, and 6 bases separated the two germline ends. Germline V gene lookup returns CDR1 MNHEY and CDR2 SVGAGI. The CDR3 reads CASSYSSGSYNSPLHF. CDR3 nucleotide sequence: TGTGCCAGCAGTTACTCCTCGGGCTCCTATAATTCACCCCTCCACTTT.

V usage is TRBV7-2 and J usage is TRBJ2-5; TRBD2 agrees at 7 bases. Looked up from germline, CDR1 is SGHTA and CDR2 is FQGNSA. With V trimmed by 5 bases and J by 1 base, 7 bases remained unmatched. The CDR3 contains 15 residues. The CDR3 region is CASSPVAGPQETQYF. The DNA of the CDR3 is TGTGCCAGCAGCCCAGTAGCGGGCCCCCAAGAGACCCAGTACTTC.

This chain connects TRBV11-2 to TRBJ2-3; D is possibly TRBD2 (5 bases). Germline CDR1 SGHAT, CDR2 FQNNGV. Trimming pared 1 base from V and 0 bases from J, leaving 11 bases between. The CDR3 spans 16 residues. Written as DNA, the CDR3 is TGTGCCAGCAGCTTAGTTGGCGGGCTTAGCACAGATACGCAGTATTTT. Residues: CASSLVGGLSTDTQYF.

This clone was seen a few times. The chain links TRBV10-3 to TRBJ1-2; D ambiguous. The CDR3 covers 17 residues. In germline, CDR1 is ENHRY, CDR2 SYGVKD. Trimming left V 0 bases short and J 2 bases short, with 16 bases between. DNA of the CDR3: TGTGCCATCAGTGAGTCTCCCCCGGCAGGCGAAAACTATGGCTACACCTTC. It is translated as CAISESPPAGENYGYTF.

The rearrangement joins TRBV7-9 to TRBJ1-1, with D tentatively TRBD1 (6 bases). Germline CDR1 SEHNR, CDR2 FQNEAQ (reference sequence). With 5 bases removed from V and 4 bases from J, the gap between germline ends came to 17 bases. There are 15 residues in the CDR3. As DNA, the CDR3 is TGTGCCAGCAGCCCACCTCAGGGGTCCCCCACTGAAGCTTTCTTT. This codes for CASSPPQGSPTEAFF. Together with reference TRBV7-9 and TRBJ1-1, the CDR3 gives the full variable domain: DTGVSQNPRHKITKRGQNVTFRCDPISEHNRLYWYRQTLGQGPEFLTYFQNEAQLEKSRLLSDRFSAERPKGSFSTLEIQRTEQGDSAMYLCASSPPQGSPTEAFFGQGTRLTVV.

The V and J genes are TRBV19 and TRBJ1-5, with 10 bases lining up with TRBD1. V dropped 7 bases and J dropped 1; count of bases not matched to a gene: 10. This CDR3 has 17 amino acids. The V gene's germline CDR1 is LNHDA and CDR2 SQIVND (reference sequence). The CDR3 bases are TGTGCCAGTATAACTGTGGGGACAGGGGTAAGCAATCAGCCCCAGCATTTT. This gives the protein CASITVGTGVSNQPQHF.

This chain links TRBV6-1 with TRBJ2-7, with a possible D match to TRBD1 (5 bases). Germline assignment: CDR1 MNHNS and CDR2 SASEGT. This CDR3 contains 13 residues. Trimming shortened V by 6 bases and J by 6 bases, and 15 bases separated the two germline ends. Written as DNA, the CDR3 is TGTGCCAGCAGCTCCCTGGGGCAGCTCGAGCAGTACTTC. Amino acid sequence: CASSSLGQLEQYF.

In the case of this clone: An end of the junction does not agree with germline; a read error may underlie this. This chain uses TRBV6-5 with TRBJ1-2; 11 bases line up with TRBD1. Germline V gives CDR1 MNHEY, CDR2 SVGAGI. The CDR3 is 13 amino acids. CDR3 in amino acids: CASSGARTGGSTF. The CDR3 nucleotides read TGTGCCAGCAGTGGGGCCCGGACAGGGGGCTCCACCTTC.

CDR3 DNA: TGTGCCAGCAGCGTAGGTCTAGCGGGAGGGGAGCAGTATTTT. Translating gives CASSVGLAGGEQYF. The J gene is TRBJ2-3, the V gene TRBV9, with 12 positions matching TRBD2. Per the germline V gene, CDR1 is SGDLS and CDR2 is YYNGEE. CDR3 length: 14 amino acids. The ends lost 0 bases at V and 11 bases at J; junction bases unmatched: 4.